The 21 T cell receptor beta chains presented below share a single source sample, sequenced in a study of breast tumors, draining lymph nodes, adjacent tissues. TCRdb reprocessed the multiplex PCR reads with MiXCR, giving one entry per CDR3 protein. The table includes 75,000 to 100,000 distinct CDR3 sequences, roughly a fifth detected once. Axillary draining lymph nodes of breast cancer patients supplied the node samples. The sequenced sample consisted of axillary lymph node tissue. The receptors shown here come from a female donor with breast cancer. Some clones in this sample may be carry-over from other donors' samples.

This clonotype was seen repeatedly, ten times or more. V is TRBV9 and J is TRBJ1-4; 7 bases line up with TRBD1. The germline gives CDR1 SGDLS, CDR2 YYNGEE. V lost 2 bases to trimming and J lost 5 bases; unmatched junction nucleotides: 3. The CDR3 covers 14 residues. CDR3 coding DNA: TGTGCCAGCAGCGTGGGGACAGCGAATGAAAAACTGTTTTTT. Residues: CASSVGTANEKLFF.

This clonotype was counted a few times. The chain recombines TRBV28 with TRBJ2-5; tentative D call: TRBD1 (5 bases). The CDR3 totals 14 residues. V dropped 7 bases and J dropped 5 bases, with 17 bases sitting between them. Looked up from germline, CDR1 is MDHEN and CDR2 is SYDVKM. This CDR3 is CASTSGPGSETQYF. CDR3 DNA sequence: TGTGCCAGCACCTCCGGCCCAGGGTCGGAGACCCAGTACTTC.

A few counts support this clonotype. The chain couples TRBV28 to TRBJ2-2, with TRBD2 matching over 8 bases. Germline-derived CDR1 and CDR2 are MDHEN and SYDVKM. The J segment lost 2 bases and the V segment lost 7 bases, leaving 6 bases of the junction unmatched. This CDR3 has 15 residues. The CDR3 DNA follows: TGTGCCAGCATCACGGGAGGGATTAACACCGGGGAGCTGTTTTTT. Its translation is CASITGGINTGELFF.

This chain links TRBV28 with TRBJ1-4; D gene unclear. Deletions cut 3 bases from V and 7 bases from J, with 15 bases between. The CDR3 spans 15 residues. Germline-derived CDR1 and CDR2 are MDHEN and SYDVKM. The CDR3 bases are TGTGCCAGCAGTTTGGTGGTGGCTTTTAGTGAAAAACTGTTTTTT. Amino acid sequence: CASSLVVAFSEKLFF.

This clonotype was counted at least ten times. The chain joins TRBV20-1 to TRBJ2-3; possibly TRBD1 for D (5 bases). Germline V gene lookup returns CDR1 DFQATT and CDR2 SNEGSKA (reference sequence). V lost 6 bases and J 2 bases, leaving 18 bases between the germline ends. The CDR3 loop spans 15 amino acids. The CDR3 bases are TGCAGTGCCACTCTCCAAGGGGAACCCACAGATACGCAGTATTTT. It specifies CSATLQGEPTDTQYF.

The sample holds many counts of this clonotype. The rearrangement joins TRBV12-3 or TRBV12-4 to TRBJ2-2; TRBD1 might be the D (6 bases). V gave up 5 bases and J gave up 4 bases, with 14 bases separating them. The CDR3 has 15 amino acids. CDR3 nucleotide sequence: TGTGCCAGCAGTCCCCAGGGCAGGGGCACCGGGGAGCTGTTTTTT. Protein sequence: CASSPQGRGTGELFF.

CDR3 region: CASSPSRDSLNTEAFF. The CDR3 coding sequence is TGTGCCAGCAGCCCCAGCCGGGACAGCTTGAACACTGAAGCTTTCTTT. The rearrangement uses TRBV7-9 and TRBJ1-1; 7 nucleotides match TRBD1. The length of the CDR3 is 16 residues. The V segment lost 5 bases and the J segment 0 bases; nucleotides outside the gene matches: 9. CDR1 is SEHNR and CDR2 is FQNEAQ in the germline V gene (reference sequence).

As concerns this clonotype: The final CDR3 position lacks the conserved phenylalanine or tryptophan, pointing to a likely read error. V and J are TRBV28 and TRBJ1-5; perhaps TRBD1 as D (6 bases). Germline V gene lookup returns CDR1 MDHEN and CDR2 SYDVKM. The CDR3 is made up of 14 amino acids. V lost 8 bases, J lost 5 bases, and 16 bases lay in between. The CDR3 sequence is CASWGQGLYQPQHL. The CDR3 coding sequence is TGTGCCAGCTGGGGGCAGGGGCTCTATCAGCCCCAGCATCTT.

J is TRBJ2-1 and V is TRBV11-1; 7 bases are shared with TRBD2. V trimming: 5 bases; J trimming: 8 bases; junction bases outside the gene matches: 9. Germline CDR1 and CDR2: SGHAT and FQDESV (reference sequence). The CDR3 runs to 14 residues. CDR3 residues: CASSPGGFYDEQFF. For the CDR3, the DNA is TGTGCCAGCAGCCCCGGGGGGTTTTATGATGAGCAGTTCTTC.

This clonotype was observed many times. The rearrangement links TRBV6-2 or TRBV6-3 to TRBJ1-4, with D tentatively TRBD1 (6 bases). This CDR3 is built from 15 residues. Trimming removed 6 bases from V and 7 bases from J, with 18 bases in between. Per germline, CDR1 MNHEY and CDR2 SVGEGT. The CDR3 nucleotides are TGTGCCAGCAGCCCCATTTCGGGCAGGGGTGAAAAACTGTTTTTT. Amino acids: CASSPISGRGEKLFF.

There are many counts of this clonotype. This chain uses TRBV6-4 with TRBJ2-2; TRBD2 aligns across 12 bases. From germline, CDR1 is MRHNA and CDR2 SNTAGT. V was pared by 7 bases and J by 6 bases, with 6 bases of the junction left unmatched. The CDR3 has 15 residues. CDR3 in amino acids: CASKTSGSFAGELFF. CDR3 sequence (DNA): TGTGCCAGCAAGACTAGCGGGAGTTTCGCCGGGGAGCTGTTTTTT.

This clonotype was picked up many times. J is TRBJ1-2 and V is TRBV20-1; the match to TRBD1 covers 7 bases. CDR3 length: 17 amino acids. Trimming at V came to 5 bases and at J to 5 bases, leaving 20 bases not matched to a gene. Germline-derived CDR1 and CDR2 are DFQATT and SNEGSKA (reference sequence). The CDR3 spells CSAGQSRQGIKGYGYTF. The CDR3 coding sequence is TGCAGTGCTGGGCAATCAAGACAGGGAATAAAAGGGTATGGCTACACCTTC.

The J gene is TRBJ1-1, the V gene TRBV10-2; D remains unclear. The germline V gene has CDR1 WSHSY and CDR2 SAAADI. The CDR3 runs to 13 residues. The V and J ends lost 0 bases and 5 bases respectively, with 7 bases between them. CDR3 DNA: TGCGCCAGCAGTGAGTCGACGGGGACTGAAGCTTTCTTT. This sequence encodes CASSESTGTEAFF.

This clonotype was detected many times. The CDR3 here is CASSQGGQPQHF. In DNA, the CDR3 is TGTGCCAGCAGCCAAGGGGGTCAGCCCCAGCATTTT. V usage is TRBV4-2 and J usage is TRBJ1-5, with unresolved D. This CDR3 has 12 residues. The V gene lost 1 base and the J gene lost 6 bases, with 4 bases spanning the gap. Germline CDR1 LGHNA, CDR2 YNFKEQ.

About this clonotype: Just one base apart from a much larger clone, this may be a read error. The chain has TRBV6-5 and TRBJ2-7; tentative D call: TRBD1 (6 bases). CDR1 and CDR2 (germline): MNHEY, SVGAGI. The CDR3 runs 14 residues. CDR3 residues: CASSYRQGTYEQHF. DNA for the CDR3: TGTGCCAGCAGTTACCGGCAGGGGACCTACGAGCAGCACTTC.

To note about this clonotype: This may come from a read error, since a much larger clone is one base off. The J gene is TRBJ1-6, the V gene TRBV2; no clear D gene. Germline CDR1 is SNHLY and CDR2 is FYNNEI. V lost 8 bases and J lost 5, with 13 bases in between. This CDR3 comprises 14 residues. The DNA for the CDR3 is TGTGCCAGCGGGCCACCTCACGATAATTCACCCCTCCACTTT. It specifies CASGPPHDNSPLHF.

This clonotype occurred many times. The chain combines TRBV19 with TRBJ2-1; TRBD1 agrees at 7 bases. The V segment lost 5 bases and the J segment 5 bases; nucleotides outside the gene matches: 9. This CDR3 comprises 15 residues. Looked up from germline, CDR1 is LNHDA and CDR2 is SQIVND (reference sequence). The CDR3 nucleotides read TGTGCCAGTAGTCGTATTCTAGGGGGCCACAATGAGCAGTTCTTC. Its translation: CASSRILGGHNEQFF.

The CDR3 region is CASSRRDSGNTIYF. The CDR3 DNA reads as TGTGCCAGCAGTCGACGGGACTCTGGAAACACCATATATTTT. The V and J genes are TRBV27 and TRBJ1-3; D not certain. Trimming shortened V by 5 bases and J by 0 bases, and 8 bases separated the two germline ends. CDR1 is MNHEY and CDR2 is SMNVEV in the germline V gene (reference sequence). The CDR3 runs to 14 residues.

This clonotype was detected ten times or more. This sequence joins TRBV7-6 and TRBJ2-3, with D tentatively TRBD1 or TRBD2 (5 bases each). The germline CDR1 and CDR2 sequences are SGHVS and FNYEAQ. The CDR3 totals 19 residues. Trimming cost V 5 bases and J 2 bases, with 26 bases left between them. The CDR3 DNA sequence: TGTGCCAGCAGCGGCGCAGGGAGACTCTATCGTCCTAACACAGATACGCAGTATTTT. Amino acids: CASSGAGRLYRPNTDTQYF.

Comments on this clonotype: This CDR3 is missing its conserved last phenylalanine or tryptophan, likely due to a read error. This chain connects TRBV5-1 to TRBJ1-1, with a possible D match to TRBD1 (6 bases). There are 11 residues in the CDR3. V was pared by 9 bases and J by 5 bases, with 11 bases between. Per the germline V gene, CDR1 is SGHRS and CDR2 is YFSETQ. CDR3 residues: CATRGETEAFS. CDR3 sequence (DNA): TGCGCCACCAGGGGCGAGACTGAAGCTTTCTCT.

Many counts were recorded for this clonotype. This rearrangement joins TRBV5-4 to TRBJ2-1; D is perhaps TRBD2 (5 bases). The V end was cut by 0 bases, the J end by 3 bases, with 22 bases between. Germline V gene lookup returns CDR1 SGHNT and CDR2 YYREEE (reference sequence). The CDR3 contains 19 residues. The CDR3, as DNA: TGTGCCAGCAGCTTGGACACCTTCTTGTCAGCGGACGTCTACAATGAGCAGTTCTTC. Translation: CASSLDTFLSADVYNEQFF.